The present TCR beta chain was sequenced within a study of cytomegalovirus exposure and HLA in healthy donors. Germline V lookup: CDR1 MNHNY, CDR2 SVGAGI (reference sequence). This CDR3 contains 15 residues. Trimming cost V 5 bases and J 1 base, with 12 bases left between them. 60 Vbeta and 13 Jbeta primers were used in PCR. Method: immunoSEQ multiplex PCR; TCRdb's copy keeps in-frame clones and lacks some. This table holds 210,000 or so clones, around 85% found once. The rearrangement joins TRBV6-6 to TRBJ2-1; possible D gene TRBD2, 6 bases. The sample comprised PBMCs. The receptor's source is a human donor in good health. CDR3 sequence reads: CASSDWRESYNEQFF. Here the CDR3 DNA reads TGTGCCAGCAGTGACTGGAGGGAGTCCTACAATGAGCAGTTCTTC.